This is a list of T cell receptor beta chains from one sample in a study of blood T cell repertoires in COVID-19. The repertoire was sequenced with immunoSEQ multiplex PCR; TCRdb's copy has only in-frame clones and lacks some. The table has 250,000 to 300,000 clones, about 83% seen once. Sequenced: peripheral blood. Receptor source: an elderly man with acute or convalescent COVID-19. Each CDR3 is given without its conserved first and last residue.

j_gene: TRBJ2-2; v_gene: TRBV6-5; CDR3aa: ASSLTSGIPGELF
j_gene: TRBJ2-3; v_gene: TRBV27; CDR3aa: ASSLAGLAVDTQY
j_gene: TRBJ2-7; v_gene: TRBV5-1; CDR3aa: ASSLVAGEWAEQY
j_gene: TRBJ1-2; v_gene: TRBV5-4; CDR3aa: ASSLVRGDGYT
j_gene: TRBJ2-5; v_gene: TRBV4-1; CDR3aa: ASSYRDYQQETQY
j_gene: TRBJ1-5; v_gene: TRBV4-1; CDR3aa: ASSQVYPRDTEYQPQH
j_gene: TRBJ1-1; v_gene: TRBV5-1; CDR3aa: ASHPWEGGTEAF
j_gene: TRBJ2-3; v_gene: TRBV7-2; CDR3aa: ASSPAGGLTDTQY
j_gene: TRBJ1-2; v_gene: TRBV9; CDR3aa: ASSARQFLGGYT
j_gene: TRBJ2-2; v_gene: TRBV19; CDR3aa: ASSSGSGGTGELF
j_gene: TRBJ2-1; v_gene: TRBV18; CDR3aa: ASSLGLAGVGEQF
j_gene: TRBJ2-3; v_gene: TRBV10-3; CDR3aa: AINSGTTDTQY
j_gene: TRBJ1-5; v_gene: TRBV19; CDR3aa: ASSYLGQPQH
j_gene: TRBJ2-3; v_gene: TRBV19; CDR3aa: ASSLGVGTQY
j_gene: TRBJ1-1; v_gene: TRBV5-1; CDR3aa: ASSSWGTGISNTEAF
j_gene: TRBJ2-5; v_gene: TRBV5-1; CDR3aa: ASSLAIAGETQY
j_gene: TRBJ1-1; v_gene: TRBV18; CDR3aa: ASSLGRESGEAF
j_gene: TRBJ2-2; v_gene: TRBV2; CDR3aa: ASRTGTTAGELF
j_gene: TRBJ2-5; v_gene: TRBV5-1; CDR3aa: ASSSGVLAVGRETQY
j_gene: TRBJ2-1; v_gene: TRBV11-2; CDR3aa: ASSLWEGEQF
j_gene: TRBJ2-3; v_gene: TRBV5-4; CDR3aa: ASSLDYASTDTQY
j_gene: TRBJ2-3; v_gene: TRBV5-4; CDR3aa: ASSLRESSRYTQY
j_gene: TRBJ2-2; v_gene: TRBV11-2; CDR3aa: ASSLPGFPGELF
j_gene: TRBJ1-1; v_gene: TRBV5-1; CDR3aa: ASTNLRDTEAF
j_gene: TRBJ1-1; v_gene: TRBV28; CDR3aa: ASRGLGLGAF
j_gene: TRBJ1-6; v_gene: TRBV7-2; CDR3aa: ASSSDGVNSPLH
j_gene: TRBJ1-3; v_gene: TRBV28; CDR3aa: ASSTGTLSSGNTIY
j_gene: TRBJ2-5; v_gene: TRBV9; CDR3aa: ASSFETGGETQY
j_gene: TRBJ2-1; v_gene: TRBV28; CDR3aa: ASSPGPSGIYNEQF
j_gene: TRBJ2-1; v_gene: TRBV23-1; CDR3aa: ASSHWEGTKLNNEQF
j_gene: TRBJ1-1; v_gene: TRBV2; CDR3aa: ASSERHTEAF
j_gene: TRBJ1-1; v_gene: TRBV11-2; CDR3aa: ASSLEGQQAF
j_gene: TRBJ2-7; v_gene: TRBV28; CDR3aa: ASRTTGFLEQY
j_gene: TRBJ1-6; v_gene: TRBV30; CDR3aa: AWQGGYNSPLH
j_gene: TRBJ1-1; v_gene: TRBV28; CDR3aa: ASSLDQGPPMNTEAF
j_gene: TRBJ2-7; v_gene: TRBV5-4; CDR3aa: ASSLGAGITYEQY
j_gene: TRBJ2-3; v_gene: TRBV24-1; CDR3aa: ATSDFPTQGSPTDTQY
j_gene: TRBJ1-2; v_gene: TRBV28; CDR3aa: ASSFGANYGYT
j_gene: TRBJ2-1; v_gene: TRBV28; CDR3aa: ASSRGGEQF
j_gene: TRBJ2-2; v_gene: TRBV5-4; CDR3aa: ASSRDSDTGELF
j_gene: TRBJ1-5; v_gene: TRBV19; CDR3aa: ASSIVAVQPQH
j_gene: TRBJ2-5; v_gene: TRBV6-1; CDR3aa: ASSASGLAGVQETQY
j_gene: TRBJ2-7; v_gene: TRBV19; CDR3aa: ASSTRVDRAAVYEQY
j_gene: TRBJ2-7; v_gene: TRBV10-3; CDR3aa: AISATGTSYEQY
j_gene: TRBJ2-3; v_gene: TRBV5-1; CDR3aa: ASSFFRVTDTQY
j_gene: TRBJ2-7; v_gene: TRBV3-1/TRBV3-2; CDR3aa: ASSPRGGVAYEQY
j_gene: TRBJ1-2; v_gene: TRBV4-1; CDR3aa: ASSQAGDFDYGYT
j_gene: TRBJ1-4; v_gene: TRBV6-5; CDR3aa: ASSRSMSNEKLF
j_gene: TRBJ1-5; v_gene: TRBV28; CDR3aa: ASRQGQNQPQH
j_gene: TRBJ2-7; v_gene: TRBV6-1; CDR3aa: ASSEAPGLEQY
j_gene: TRBJ2-3; v_gene: TRBV5-1; CDR3aa: ASRTEPRSTDTQY
j_gene: TRBJ2-1; v_gene: TRBV2; CDR3aa: ASSEMRNNEQF